This record concerns one T cell receptor (beta chain) sequence. By flow cytometry, patients selected for sequencing had shown an expansion of CD8+CD57+ cells. The data stem from a study of CD8+CD57+ T cells in acquired aplastic anemia. The CDR3 has 14 residues. Germline loops: CDR1 SGHVS, CDR2 FNYEAQ. Trimming shortened V by 5 bases and J by 2 bases, and 12 bases separated the two germline ends. Genomic DNA templated the TCR beta VDJ and CDR3 profiling. MiXCR, run by TCRdb on the reads, gives a single entry per CDR3 protein. The table lists 400,000 to 600,000 distinct CDR3 sequences, around 30% of them singletons, with less than 0.85% in the top ten.

This chain joins TRBV7-6 and TRBJ1-1, with D hard to call. The receptor's source is a human donor with aplastic anemia. The sequenced material came from sorted CD4+, CD8+, or CD8+CD57+ T cells (not recorded which) from PBMCs. DNA of the CDR3: TGTGCCAGCAGCCCCCTGGTTGGAAACACTGAAGCTTTCTTT. It encodes CASSPLVGNTEAFF.